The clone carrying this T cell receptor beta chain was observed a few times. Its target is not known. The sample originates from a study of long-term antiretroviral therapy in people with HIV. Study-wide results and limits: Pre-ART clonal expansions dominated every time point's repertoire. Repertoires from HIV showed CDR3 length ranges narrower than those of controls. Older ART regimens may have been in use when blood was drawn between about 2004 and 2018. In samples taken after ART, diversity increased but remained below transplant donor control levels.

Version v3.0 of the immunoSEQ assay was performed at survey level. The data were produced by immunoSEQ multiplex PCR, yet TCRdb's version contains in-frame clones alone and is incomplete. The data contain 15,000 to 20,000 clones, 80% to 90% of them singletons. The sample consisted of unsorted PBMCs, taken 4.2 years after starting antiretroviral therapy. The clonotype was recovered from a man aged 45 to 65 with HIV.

The CDR3 sequence is CASSLNGPTNEKLFF. The CDR3 DNA sequence: TGTGCCAGCAGCTTGAATGGACCAACTAATGAAAAACTGTTTTTT. V gene TRBV5-6 combines with J gene TRBJ1-4, with D unclear. V lost 1 base to trimming and J lost 0 bases, with 7 bases between them. The germline V gene has CDR1 SGHDT and CDR2 YYEEEE. CDR3 length: 15 residues.